The rows below give T cell receptor beta chains drawn from one sample of a study of human thymus T cells. Libraries were prepared by immunoSEQ multiplex PCR; TCRdb keeps only in-frame clonotypes and omits some of them. Seen here are 70,000 to 75,000 clones, roughly 96% observed once, and the top ten hold around 0.037%. The specimen was thymus tissue. The receptors here all came from a girl under three years old with a congenital heart defect but otherwise immunologically healthy. CDR3s include the opening cysteine and the closing phenylalanine or tryptophan. The order of the fields is clone size, V gene, J gene, CDR3 protein. Where a row states a size, it is once, few, many or the class of an expanded clone; other rows omit it.

-	TRBV29-1	TRBJ1-5	CSVSLLEGVGQPQHF
-	TRBV29-1	TRBJ1-1	CSGTGGNTEAFF
few	TRBV20-1	TRBJ1-1	CSAPGRGEAFF
-	TRBV7-8	TRBJ2-7	CASSPRGGPLYEQYF
few	TRBV28	TRBJ2-1	CASSTHGKGTSGTGNEQFF
once	TRBV7-2	TRBJ2-7	CASSPGLAGDYEQYF
once	TRBV7-3	TRBJ2-2	CASSLTDTGELFF
-	TRBV19	TRBJ2-6	CASSPRISGANVLTF
-	TRBV18	TRBJ2-7	CASSPLSGSVYEQYF
-	TRBV6-6	TRBJ1-2	CASSYTNYGYTF
-	TRBV10-3	TRBJ2-3	CAISEFTDTQYF
-	TRBV10-3	TRBJ2-7	CAIRGSASGNPYEQYF
-	TRBV5-1	TRBJ1-2	CASSLGGGYTF
-	TRBV5-1	TRBJ2-1	CASSLCQCPYNEQFF
-	TRBV5-1	TRBJ1-4	CASSPTGEYEKLFF
-	TRBV21-1	TRBJ1-2	CASSNDPPDRRDTYGYTF
-	TRBV21-1	TRBJ2-2	CASSKGRVWDTGELFF
-	TRBV5-4	TRBJ2-3	CASSPRGTSVTDTQYF
-	TRBV5-1	TRBJ2-7	CASSLAGLAGYEQYF
-	TRBV29-1	TRBJ2-5	CSVEMPTVLLETQYF
-	TRBV5-1	TRBJ2-7	CASSLERNPGGSSYEQYF
-	TRBV27	TRBJ1-4	CASRWTGRATNEKLFF
-	TRBV5-8	TRBJ2-5	CASSLKNSQETQYF
-	TRBV5-6	TRBJ2-5	CASSPLGGNKTQYF
-	TRBV15	TRBJ1-2	CATSRRTGVGYTF
-	TRBV7-2	TRBJ1-1	CASSSEDRNTEAFF
-	TRBV19	TRBJ2-4	CASSEGFPVWDRGNIQYF
-	TRBV9	TRBJ1-2	CASSVGTGMPVGF
-	TRBV4-3	TRBJ2-7	CASSQGLAVRLYSYEQYF
-	TRBV5-5	TRBJ2-1	CASSLSPGWVGHEQFF
-	TRBV14	TRBJ2-7	CASSQGPHPVTYEQYF
-	TRBV19	TRBJ2-3	CASRDRGSSTDTQYF
-	TRBV7-2	TRBJ1-1	CASRTKKAVGTEAFF
-	TRBV14	TRBJ2-7	CASRSGTSGYEQYF
once	TRBV7-2	TRBJ2-3	CASSLPYAGLTSTDTQYF
-	TRBV27	TRBJ2-5	CASTPHGGSGETQYF
-	TRBV4-1	TRBJ2-7	CASSQGRGGGDEQYF